Listed below are T cell receptor beta chains from one sample, sequenced in a study of T cell changes during pregnancy in multiple sclerosis. The data were produced by immunoSEQ multiplex PCR, yet TCRdb's version contains in-frame clones alone and is incomplete. The sample records 70,000 to 95,000 clones, over 85% being singletons. This specimen consisted of peripheral blood, obtained in the first trimester of pregnancy. The source is a female donor with multiple sclerosis, enrolled in a pregnancy study. Each CDR3 is given without its conserved first and last residue. Each record gives: V gene, clone size, J gene, D gene, CDR3 length, CDR3 protein. D genes are given only for firm matches. Expanded clones get a size class; other rows say once, few or many, or leave the size out.

v_call: TRBV7-9; clone_size: -; j_call: TRBJ1-6; d_call: -; cdr3_length: 8; cdr3_aa: ASSRQPLH
v_call: TRBV9; clone_size: -; j_call: TRBJ1-4; d_call: -; cdr3_length: 13; cdr3_aa: ASSVAGRVDEKLF
v_call: TRBV6-5; clone_size: -; j_call: TRBJ2-1; d_call: TRBD2; cdr3_length: 12; cdr3_aa: ASSPRLAFNEQF
v_call: TRBV6-6; clone_size: -; j_call: TRBJ1-3; d_call: -; cdr3_length: 11; cdr3_aa: ASSEFSGNTIY
v_call: TRBV19; clone_size: -; j_call: TRBJ1-6; d_call: TRBD1; cdr3_length: 13; cdr3_aa: ASSTPPQGGSPLH
v_call: TRBV5-6; clone_size: -; j_call: TRBJ2-2; d_call: -; cdr3_length: 14; cdr3_aa: ASSREGQGLAGELF
v_call: TRBV30; clone_size: -; j_call: TRBJ1-2; d_call: -; cdr3_length: 14; cdr3_aa: AWKLGGAGMAYGYT
v_call: TRBV7-9; clone_size: -; j_call: TRBJ1-4; d_call: -; cdr3_length: 12; cdr3_aa: ASSFYQGGEKLF
v_call: TRBV5-4; clone_size: -; j_call: TRBJ1-5; d_call: -; cdr3_length: 12; cdr3_aa: ASSLGGLDQPQH
v_call: TRBV6-6; clone_size: -; j_call: TRBJ2-5; d_call: TRBD1; cdr3_length: 13; cdr3_aa: ASSRQGAPGETQY
v_call: TRBV30; clone_size: once; j_call: TRBJ1-2; d_call: -; cdr3_length: 9; cdr3_aa: AWSVGGTYT
v_call: TRBV20-1; clone_size: -; j_call: TRBJ2-2; d_call: -; cdr3_length: 9; cdr3_aa: SASLTGELF
v_call: TRBV30; clone_size: -; j_call: TRBJ2-5; d_call: TRBD2; cdr3_length: 13; cdr3_aa: AWSVAGGPGETQY
v_call: TRBV13; clone_size: -; j_call: TRBJ1-4; d_call: -; cdr3_length: 10; cdr3_aa: ASSSRGEKLF
v_call: TRBV6-1; clone_size: -; j_call: TRBJ1-1; d_call: -; cdr3_length: 14; cdr3_aa: ASSESPRTDSGEAF
v_call: TRBV29-1; clone_size: -; j_call: TRBJ1-2; d_call: -; cdr3_length: 10; cdr3_aa: SVEANNYGYT
v_call: TRBV9; clone_size: once; j_call: TRBJ2-2; d_call: -; cdr3_length: 10; cdr3_aa: ASSSRTGELF
v_call: TRBV5-8; clone_size: -; j_call: TRBJ2-3; d_call: -; cdr3_length: 15; cdr3_aa: ASSPTKRVSSTDTQY
v_call: TRBV5-1; clone_size: -; j_call: TRBJ2-1; d_call: -; cdr3_length: 12; cdr3_aa: ASSLGQVDNEQF
v_call: TRBV9; clone_size: -; j_call: TRBJ2-3; d_call: TRBD1; cdr3_length: 15; cdr3_aa: ASSENPGQGATDTQY
v_call: TRBV6-5; clone_size: once; j_call: TRBJ2-1; d_call: -; cdr3_length: 10; cdr3_aa: ASSYRPGEQF
v_call: TRBV5-1; clone_size: -; j_call: TRBJ2-1; d_call: TRBD2; cdr3_length: 16; cdr3_aa: ASSLYPGASGPNNEQF
v_call: TRBV2; clone_size: -; j_call: TRBJ1-4; d_call: -; cdr3_length: 18; cdr3_aa: ASSESKGRILGGVDEKLF
v_call: TRBV11-2; clone_size: few; j_call: TRBJ2-1; d_call: TRBD2; cdr3_length: 12; cdr3_aa: ASSLVTSGGRTF
v_call: TRBV29-1; clone_size: -; j_call: TRBJ2-7; d_call: -; cdr3_length: 14; cdr3_aa: SVESEDGLRNYEQY
v_call: TRBV5-6; clone_size: -; j_call: TRBJ2-5; d_call: TRBD1; cdr3_length: 12; cdr3_aa: ASSSETGVGEQY
v_call: TRBV7-9; clone_size: -; j_call: TRBJ1-2; d_call: TRBD1; cdr3_length: 13; cdr3_aa: ASSREGQGKDGYT
v_call: TRBV7-3; clone_size: -; j_call: TRBJ2-3; d_call: -; cdr3_length: 11; cdr3_aa: ASSHGGTDTQY
v_call: TRBV29-1; clone_size: -; j_call: TRBJ1-4; d_call: TRBD1; cdr3_length: 10; cdr3_aa: SAGQSNEKLF
v_call: TRBV29-1; clone_size: -; j_call: TRBJ2-2; d_call: -; cdr3_length: 11; cdr3_aa: SVEWGVSGELF
v_call: TRBV4-1; clone_size: -; j_call: TRBJ1-2; d_call: TRBD1; cdr3_length: 14; cdr3_aa: ASSLLIQGASYGYT
v_call: TRBV15; clone_size: -; j_call: TRBJ2-5; d_call: TRBD2; cdr3_length: 11; cdr3_aa: ATDSGGEETQY
v_call: TRBV27; clone_size: -; j_call: TRBJ2-1; d_call: -; cdr3_length: 14; cdr3_aa: ASSLSGTSPYNEQF
v_call: TRBV5-1; clone_size: -; j_call: TRBJ1-2; d_call: TRBD1; cdr3_length: 14; cdr3_aa: ASSLAYPPGGYGYT
v_call: TRBV2; clone_size: -; j_call: TRBJ2-3; d_call: -; cdr3_length: 12; cdr3_aa: ASTSWGGTDTQY
v_call: TRBV6-1; clone_size: -; j_call: TRBJ1-6; d_call: TRBD1; cdr3_length: 12; cdr3_aa: ASKGGQENSPLH
v_call: TRBV7-2; clone_size: -; j_call: TRBJ1-1; d_call: TRBD1; cdr3_length: 12; cdr3_aa: ASSWNQGGTEAF
v_call: TRBV15; clone_size: once; j_call: TRBJ1-2; d_call: -; cdr3_length: 13; cdr3_aa: ATSRAGGRNYGYT
v_call: TRBV13; clone_size: -; j_call: TRBJ2-2; d_call: -; cdr3_length: 10; cdr3_aa: ASSLKPAGLF
v_call: TRBV9; clone_size: -; j_call: TRBJ2-3; d_call: TRBD2; cdr3_length: 14; cdr3_aa: ASSAGGLDFADTQY
v_call: TRBV7-9; clone_size: -; j_call: TRBJ1-1; d_call: TRBD1; cdr3_length: 15; cdr3_aa: ASSHRDRGPSNTEAF
v_call: TRBV7-6; clone_size: -; j_call: TRBJ2-7; d_call: -; cdr3_length: 16; cdr3_aa: ASSLSRGQRDTSYEQY
v_call: TRBV7-9; clone_size: -; j_call: TRBJ2-7; d_call: TRBD2; cdr3_length: 14; cdr3_aa: ASSLAVSGGSYEQY
v_call: TRBV5-1; clone_size: -; j_call: TRBJ2-1; d_call: TRBD2; cdr3_length: 14; cdr3_aa: ASSTSGGAFLTEQF
v_call: TRBV5-4; clone_size: -; j_call: TRBJ2-1; d_call: -; cdr3_length: 13; cdr3_aa: ASSSHGISPLGQF
v_call: TRBV5-5; clone_size: -; j_call: TRBJ1-6; d_call: TRBD1; cdr3_length: 14; cdr3_aa: ASSSRQGAYNSPLH
v_call: TRBV5-1; clone_size: -; j_call: TRBJ2-3; d_call: -; cdr3_length: 13; cdr3_aa: ASSFRGGGTDTQY
v_call: TRBV13; clone_size: -; j_call: TRBJ2-1; d_call: TRBD2; cdr3_length: 20; cdr3_aa: ASSLTVWTSGGAESSYNEQF
v_call: TRBV9; clone_size: -; j_call: TRBJ1-5; d_call: -; cdr3_length: 11; cdr3_aa: ASSPGGEQPQH
v_call: TRBV7-9; clone_size: -; j_call: TRBJ2-7; d_call: -; cdr3_length: 13; cdr3_aa: ASSLAGGQAYEQY
v_call: TRBV6-5; clone_size: -; j_call: TRBJ1-2; d_call: -; cdr3_length: 12; cdr3_aa: ASSYERLNYGYT
v_call: TRBV29-1; clone_size: -; j_call: TRBJ2-5; d_call: TRBD1; cdr3_length: 13; cdr3_aa: SVERQGTPEETQY
v_call: TRBV29-1; clone_size: once; j_call: TRBJ2-5; d_call: -; cdr3_length: 11; cdr3_aa: SVESRGLETQY
v_call: TRBV19; clone_size: -; j_call: TRBJ1-2; d_call: -; cdr3_length: 10; cdr3_aa: ASKEGNYGYT
v_call: TRBV7-2; clone_size: once; j_call: TRBJ2-7; d_call: TRBD2; cdr3_length: 13; cdr3_aa: ASSFLGGGTYEQY
v_call: TRBV4-2; clone_size: -; j_call: TRBJ2-3; d_call: TRBD2; cdr3_length: 14; cdr3_aa: ASSPLAGDSTDTQY
v_call: TRBV5-4; clone_size: -; j_call: TRBJ2-1; d_call: -; cdr3_length: 13; cdr3_aa: ASTTLAGAWNEQF
v_call: TRBV5-5; clone_size: -; j_call: TRBJ1-1; d_call: -; cdr3_length: 14; cdr3_aa: ASSSEVRIPNTEAF
v_call: TRBV5-6; clone_size: -; j_call: TRBJ1-3; d_call: -; cdr3_length: 11; cdr3_aa: ASSFSSGNTIY